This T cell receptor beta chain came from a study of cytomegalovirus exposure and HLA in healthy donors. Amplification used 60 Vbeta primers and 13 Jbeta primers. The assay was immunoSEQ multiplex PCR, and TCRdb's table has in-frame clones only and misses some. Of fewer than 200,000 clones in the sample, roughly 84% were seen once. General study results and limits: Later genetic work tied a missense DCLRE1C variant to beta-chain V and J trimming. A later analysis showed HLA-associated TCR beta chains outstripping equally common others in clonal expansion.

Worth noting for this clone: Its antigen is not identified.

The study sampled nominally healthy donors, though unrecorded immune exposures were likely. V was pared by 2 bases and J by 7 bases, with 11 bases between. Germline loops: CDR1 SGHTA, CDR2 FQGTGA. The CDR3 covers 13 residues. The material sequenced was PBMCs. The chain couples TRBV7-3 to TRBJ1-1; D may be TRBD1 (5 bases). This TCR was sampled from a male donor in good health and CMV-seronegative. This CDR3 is CASSLAGIFEAFF. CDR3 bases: TGTGCCAGCAGCTTAGCAGGGATCTTTGAAGCTTTCTTT.